This T cell receptor (beta chain) stems from a study of blood T cell repertoires in COVID-19. Study information: Whether acute or convalescent, the COVID-19 samples came from the United States, Italy and Spain. T cells, B-cell-depleted T cells, or PBMCs supplied cDNA or gDNA.

As processed by the authors: Estimated nucleated cell counts came from reference gene primer amplification. Sequencing was performed with immunoSEQ multiplex PCR; in TCRdb, only in-frame clones are kept and a portion is missing. V and J calls and clone size come straight from that table; D and trimming were deduced from the DNA. The data hold around 270,000 clones, with about nine tenths observed a single time. CDR3 size: 18 residues. This clone was seen only a few times. The sample taken for sequencing was peripheral blood. The J gene is TRBJ2-3, the V gene TRBV21-1; the D call TRBD2 from the table was never checked on the DNA. TRBV21-1 is reported as a pseudogene. The TCR comes from a man between 40 and 49 years old who had recovered from COVID-19. CDR3 nucleotide sequence: TGTGCCAGCAGCACTCGTTTCTCTAGCGGGGGGCCCTCAGATACGCAGTATTTT. Its protein is CASSTRFSSGGPSDTQYF.